The 14 T cell receptor beta chains below were found in one sample sequenced in a study of T cell responses to AZD1222 COVID-19 vaccine. Sequencing was performed with immunoSEQ multiplex PCR; in TCRdb, only in-frame clones are kept and a portion is missing. The sample holds some 100,000 clones, 75% to 90% seen once. The specimen was peripheral blood, collected 28 days after the second AZD1222 dose. These receptors were collected from an adult who received the AZD1222 COVID-19 vaccine.

This chain joins TRBV7-2 and TRBJ1-2; 7 bases line up with TRBD1. The CDR3 has 13 amino acids. V was pared by 0 bases and J by 8 bases, with 3 bases of the junction left unmatched. From germline, CDR1 is SGHTA and CDR2 FQGNSA. CDR3 in amino acids: CASSLAGQAGYTF. The CDR3 coding sequence is TGTGCCAGCAGCTTAGCCGGACAGGCCGGCTACACCTTC.

V gene TRBV7-2 combines with J gene TRBJ1-5, with unresolved D. The V end lost 1 base, the J end lost 0 bases, and 10 bases lay between the germline ends. Germline CDR1 is SGHTA and CDR2 is FQGNSA. The CDR3 consists of 16 residues. The CDR3 protein is CASSLVSSYSNQPQHF. The CDR3 nucleotides are TGTGCCAGCAGCTTAGTTAGCAGTTATAGCAATCAGCCCCAGCATTTT.

The chain has TRBV2 and TRBJ1-2; possible D gene TRBD1, 5 bases. The CDR3 runs to 13 residues. The V and J ends lost 6 bases and 2 bases respectively, with 10 bases between them. Germline lookup yields CDR1 SNHLY and CDR2 FYNNEI. In DNA form, the CDR3 reads TGTGCCAGCAGGACAGCCCCCAACTATGGCTACACCTTC. Protein sequence: CASRTAPNYGYTF. Complete variable domain (other parts from reference TRBV2 and TRBJ1-2): EPEVTQTPSHQVTQMGQEVILRCVPISNHLYFYWYRQILGQKVEFLVSFYNNEISEKSEIFDDQFSVERPDGSNFTLKIRSTKLEDSAMYFCASRTAPNYGYTFGSGTRLTVV.

This sequence joins TRBV2 and TRBJ2-3, with TRBD2 matching 8 bases. The CDR3 is made up of 14 amino acids. Germline V gives CDR1 SNHLY, CDR2 FYNNEI. V was clipped by 10 bases and J by 5 bases; unmatched bases: 11. CDR3 protein: CAKGKAGEVDTQYF. The CDR3 DNA reads TGTGCCAAGGGAAAAGCGGGAGAGGTAGATACGCAGTATTTT.

The V and J genes are TRBV12-5 and TRBJ2-7, with 9 bases matching TRBD1. The CDR3 spans 16 residues. V dropped 1 base and J dropped 5; count of bases not matched to a gene: 9. Germline V gene sequence: CDR1 LGHNT, CDR2 FRNRAP. The CDR3, as DNA: TGTGCTAGTGGTTTGGCGCGCACGACAGGGGGTGACGAGCAGTACTTC. It translates to CASGLARTTGGDEQYF.

This clone appeared once. V usage is TRBV20-1 and J usage is TRBJ2-5; either TRBD1 or TRBD2 may supply D (5 bases each). The germline V gene encodes CDR1 DFQATT and CDR2 SNEGSKA (reference sequence). Trimming cost V 3 bases and J 3 bases, with 11 bases left between them. The CDR3 extends over 13 amino acids. CDR3 nucleotide sequence: TGCAGTGCTAGTCGGGGCCATGAAGAGACCCAGTACTTC. Its protein is CSASRGHEETQYF.

The J gene is TRBJ2-7, the V gene TRBV27; 9 positions match TRBD1. CDR3 size: 13 residues. After removal of 11 bases from V and 3 bases from J, the junction contained 8 bases not matched to a gene. In germline, CDR1 is MNHEY, CDR2 SMNVEV (reference sequence). This CDR3 is CAVGRGQGYEQYF. The CDR3 bases are TGTGCCGTGGGGCGGGGACAGGGCTACGAGCAGTACTTC.

This chain links TRBV7-3 with TRBJ1-2; D gene unclear. Trimming pared 0 bases from V and 7 bases from J, leaving 9 bases between. The CDR3 totals 13 residues. CDR1 and CDR2 (germline): SGHTA, FQGTGA. The CDR3 region has the DNA TGTGCCAGCAGCTTAACTGGAGTAGTTGGCTACACCTTC. The encoded protein is CASSLTGVVGYTF. Full variable domain (missing parts from reference TRBV7-3 and TRBJ1-2): GAGVSQTPSNKVTEKGKYVELRCDPISGHTALYWYRQSLGQGPEFLIYFQGTGAADDSGLPNDRFFAVRPEGSVSTLKIQRTERGDSAVYLCASSLTGVVGYTFGSGTRLTVV.

The rearrangement uses TRBV15 and TRBJ2-1; 8 bases are a match to TRBD2. Germline values: CDR1 LNHNV, CDR2 YYDKDF (reference sequence). J was trimmed by 9 bases and V by 1 base; bases with no gene match: 14. The CDR3 spans 17 residues. The CDR3 region is CATSRAITSGGGSEQFF. The CDR3 DNA reads as TGTGCCACCAGCAGAGCGATAACTAGCGGAGGGGGGAGTGAGCAGTTCTTC.

This clone was seen just once. In DNA, the CDR3 is TGTGCCAGCAGTACCCCGCGGGGGGACTATGGCTACACCTTC. It translates to CASSTPRGDYGYTF. The chain has TRBV5-6 and TRBJ1-2, with TRBD1 as a possible D gene (5 bases). This CDR3 has 14 residues. Trimming cost V 5 bases and J 3 bases, with 14 bases left between them. Germline-derived CDR1 and CDR2 are SGHDT and YYEEEE.

The V and J genes are TRBV3-1 (or the pseudogene TRBV3-2) and TRBJ1-1; D ambiguous. V gave up 1 base and J gave up 3 bases, with 6 bases separating them. Germline CDR1 LGHDT, CDR2 YNNKEL (reference sequence). There are 13 residues in the CDR3. CDR3 sequence: CASSQAPDTEAFF. CDR3 DNA: TGTGCCAGCAGCCAAGCCCCAGACACTGAAGCTTTCTTT.

The genes are TRBV11-3 and TRBJ1-1; possible D gene TRBD1, 5 bases. The length of the CDR3 is 12 residues. V was trimmed by 0 bases and J by 7 bases, leaving 6 bases between them. Germline CDR1 SGHNT, CDR2 YENEEA. CDR3 nucleotide sequence: TGTGCCAGCAGCTTAGACACAGGTGAAGCTTTCTTT. Translated: CASSLDTGEAFF. Combining the CDR3 with reference TRBV11-3 and TRBJ1-1 gives the whole variable domain EAGVVQSPRYKIIEKKQPVAFWCNPISGHNTLYWYLQNLGQGPELLIRYENEEAVDDSQLPKDRFSAERLKGVDSTLKIQPAELGDSAVYLCASSLDTGEAFFGQGTRLTVV.

The gene calls are TRBV30 and TRBJ1-5; D not certain. Germline assignment: CDR1 GTSNPN and CDR2 SVGIG (reference sequence). Trimming shortened V by 2 bases and J by 4 bases, and 12 bases separated the two germline ends. CDR3 length: 14 amino acids. The CDR3 DNA reads as TGTGCCTGGAGTAGATCGACGGGAAATCAGCCCCAGCATTTT. Translation: CAWSRSTGNQPQHF.

The chain joins TRBV18 to TRBJ1-2; a weak D match, TRBD1 (5 bases). Trimming took off 6 bases at V and 7 bases at J, with 12 bases between the two ends. In germline, CDR1 is KGHSH, CDR2 LQKENI. The CDR3 spans 12 residues. The CDR3 loop is CASSTGGGGYTF. CDR3 nucleotide sequence: TGTGCCAGCTCGACCGGTGGGGGTGGCTACACCTTC. The variable domain in full, with the rest retrieved from reference TRBV18 and TRBJ1-2, is NAGVMQNPRHLVRRRGQEARLRCSPMKGHSHVYWYRQLPEEGLKFMVYLQKENIIDESGMPKERFSAEFPKEGPSILRIQQVVRGDSAAYFCASSTGGGGYTFGSGTRLTVV.